Listed below are T cell receptor beta chains from one sample, sequenced in a study of blood T cell repertoires in COVID-19. This table comes from immunoSEQ multiplex PCR, and its TCRdb copy is limited to in-frame clones, with some not included. The sample has approximately 97,000 clones; 80% to 90% are singletons. Sequenced material: peripheral blood. The receptor set was obtained from a man aged 50 to 60 with COVID-19, enrolled during active disease. The CDR3 runs from the conserved cysteine through the conserved F or W. Fields, in order: CDR3 length, D gene, V gene, J gene, clone size, CDR3 DNA, CDR3 protein. A D gene is named only where the DNA matches it firmly. A clone size is listed for some rows: how often the clone was seen (once, few, many), or a class if it is expanded.

CDR3 length: 17
D gene: NA
V gene: TRBV4-1
J gene: TRBJ2-5
clone size: NA
CDR3 DNA: TGCGCCAGCAGCCACCTCGTTGTGTCGACAGACCAAGAGACCCAGTACTTC
CDR3 protein: CASSHLVVSTDQETQYF

CDR3 length: 16
D gene: NA
V gene: TRBV5-4
J gene: TRBJ2-3
clone size: NA
CDR3 DNA: TGTGCCAGCAGCTTGGGGGTAGGACAAGGCACAGATACGCAGTATTTT
CDR3 protein: CASSLGVGQGTDTQYF

CDR3 length: 15
D gene: TRBD1
V gene: TRBV27
J gene: TRBJ2-1
clone size: NA
CDR3 DNA: TGTGCCAGCAGAGCGGGACAGGGGATCTACAATGAGCAGTTCTTC
CDR3 protein: CASRAGQGIYNEQFF

CDR3 length: 11
D gene: NA
V gene: TRBV29-1
J gene: TRBJ2-1
clone size: NA
CDR3 DNA: TGCAGCGCCGGACAGTACAATGAGCAGTTCTTC
CDR3 protein: CSAGQYNEQFF

CDR3 length: 14
D gene: TRBD1
V gene: TRBV28
J gene: TRBJ1-5
clone size: NA
CDR3 DNA: TGTGCCAGCAGCAGGACAGGGACCTCCCAGCCCCAGCATTTT
CDR3 protein: CASSRTGTSQPQHF

CDR3 length: 16
D gene: NA
V gene: TRBV19
J gene: TRBJ1-2
clone size: NA
CDR3 DNA: TGTGCCAGTAGTCCCTTCACAGGGAGCCGTGCGGGTGGCTACACCTTC
CDR3 protein: CASSPFTGSRAGGYTF

CDR3 length: 15
D gene: TRBD1
V gene: TRBV10-3
J gene: TRBJ1-1
clone size: NA
CDR3 DNA: TGTGCCATCAGTGAGTCGAGGGCAGGGGGACCTGAAGCTTTCTTT
CDR3 protein: CAISESRAGGPEAFF

CDR3 length: 15
D gene: TRBD1
V gene: TRBV5-5
J gene: TRBJ1-2
clone size: NA
CDR3 DNA: TGTGCCAGCAGCGTATCGGGACAGTCTAACTATGGCTACACCTTC
CDR3 protein: CASSVSGQSNYGYTF

CDR3 length: 15
D gene: NA
V gene: TRBV2
J gene: TRBJ1-5
clone size: NA
CDR3 DNA: TGTGCCAGCAGTGTACGGGGGTATAGCAATCAGCCCCAGCATTTT
CDR3 protein: CASSVRGYSNQPQHF

CDR3 length: 13
D gene: NA
V gene: TRBV7-9
J gene: TRBJ1-3
clone size: NA
CDR3 DNA: TGTGCCAGCAGTTCCAGGGTCCTGGACACCATATATTTT
CDR3 protein: CASSSRVLDTIYF

CDR3 length: 18
D gene: TRBD2
V gene: TRBV18
J gene: TRBJ2-7
clone size: once
CDR3 DNA: TGTGCCAGCTCCCCGGGACTAGCGGGCGGGAACCTGGGACGCGAGCAGTACTTC
CDR3 protein: CASSPGLAGGNLGREQYF

CDR3 length: 12
D gene: NA
V gene: TRBV6-5
J gene: TRBJ1-2
clone size: NA
CDR3 DNA: TGTGCCAGTAGAGGACAATCTAGAGGCTACACCTTC
CDR3 protein: CASRGQSRGYTF

CDR3 length: 16
D gene: TRBD1
V gene: TRBV3-1/TRBV3-2
J gene: TRBJ1-6
clone size: NA
CDR3 DNA: TGTGCCAGCAGCCGAGCCCCGACAGGGGGCAATTCACCCCTCCACTTT
CDR3 protein: CASSRAPTGGNSPLHF

CDR3 length: 15
D gene: NA
V gene: TRBV4-2
J gene: TRBJ2-5
clone size: NA
CDR3 DNA: TGTGCCAGCAGCCAAGGGGAGGGGGGGGCAGAGACCCAGTACTTC
CDR3 protein: CASSQGEGGAETQYF

CDR3 length: 14
D gene: TRBD1
V gene: TRBV5-1
J gene: TRBJ2-7
clone size: NA
CDR3 DNA: TGCGCCAGCAGCTTGGGGACAGGACCCCCTCAGCAGTACTTC
CDR3 protein: CASSLGTGPPQQYF

CDR3 length: 15
D gene: NA
V gene: TRBV9
J gene: TRBJ1-4
clone size: NA
CDR3 DNA: TGTGCCAGCAGCCTTGGGACACTGCAAAATGAAAAACTGTTTTTT
CDR3 protein: CASSLGTLQNEKLFF

CDR3 length: 17
D gene: TRBD2
V gene: TRBV7-2
J gene: TRBJ2-1
clone size: NA
CDR3 DNA: TGTGCCAGCAGCTTATGGGGACTAGCGGGGGGGCTCATTGAGCAGTTCTTC
CDR3 protein: CASSLWGLAGGLIEQFF

CDR3 length: 15
D gene: TRBD1
V gene: TRBV5-4
J gene: TRBJ2-1
clone size: NA
CDR3 DNA: TGTGCCAGCAGCCTGGACAGGGTGGATTACAATGAGCAGTTCTTC
CDR3 protein: CASSLDRVDYNEQFF

CDR3 length: 15
D gene: NA
V gene: TRBV3-1/TRBV3-2
J gene: TRBJ1-1
clone size: NA
CDR3 DNA: TGTGCCAGCAGCCAAGGGCAGGGGATGAACACTGAAGCTTTCTTT
CDR3 protein: CASSQGQGMNTEAFF

CDR3 length: 15
D gene: NA
V gene: TRBV2
J gene: TRBJ1-5
clone size: NA
CDR3 DNA: TGTGCCAGCAGTGAGGGCAGGTTGGGCAATCAGCCCCAGCATTTT
CDR3 protein: CASSEGRLGNQPQHF

CDR3 length: 16
D gene: TRBD1
V gene: TRBV9
J gene: TRBJ1-1
clone size: NA
CDR3 DNA: TGTGCCAGCAGCCTTTGGACAGGGGCCGGGGACACTGAAGCTTTCTTT
CDR3 protein: CASSLWTGAGDTEAFF

CDR3 length: 15
D gene: NA
V gene: TRBV7-9
J gene: TRBJ2-1
clone size: NA
CDR3 DNA: TGTGCCAGCAGCTTGGGAGCGGGTTGGGGAGATGAGCAGTTCTTC
CDR3 protein: CASSLGAGWGDEQFF

CDR3 length: 14
D gene: TRBD1
V gene: TRBV3-1/TRBV3-2
J gene: TRBJ1-4
clone size: NA
CDR3 DNA: TGTGCCAGCAGCCCAGGGACAGGGTTTGAAAAACTGTTTTTT
CDR3 protein: CASSPGTGFEKLFF

CDR3 length: 14
D gene: NA
V gene: TRBV30
J gene: TRBJ1-1
clone size: NA
CDR3 DNA: TGTGCCTGCATACCCACAGGGAGAGGGACTGAAGCTTTCTTT
CDR3 protein: CACIPTGRGTEAFF

CDR3 length: 17
D gene: NA
V gene: TRBV5-6
J gene: TRBJ1-5
clone size: NA
CDR3 DNA: TGTGCCAGCAGCCTCTGGACAGCGTTATTGAGCAATCAGCCCCAGCATTTT
CDR3 protein: CASSLWTALLSNQPQHF

CDR3 length: 11
D gene: NA
V gene: TRBV29-1
J gene: TRBJ1-2
clone size: NA
CDR3 DNA: TGCAGCGTTGCGGGGGTTGGAGGCTACACCTTC
CDR3 protein: CSVAGVGGYTF

CDR3 length: 14
D gene: TRBD2
V gene: TRBV7-2
J gene: TRBJ2-3
clone size: NA
CDR3 DNA: TGTGCCAGCACCGAGGGGACGGGGGGAAAGACGCAGTATTTT
CDR3 protein: CASTEGTGGKTQYF

CDR3 length: 17
D gene: NA
V gene: TRBV28
J gene: TRBJ1-3
clone size: NA
CDR3 DNA: TGTGCCAGCAGTTTTACCGGGACTTTCCACTCTGGAAACACCATATATTTT
CDR3 protein: CASSFTGTFHSGNTIYF

CDR3 length: 14
D gene: NA
V gene: TRBV25-1
J gene: TRBJ1-4
clone size: few
CDR3 DNA: TGTGCCAGCAGTGTCGCGGGTTATAATGAAAAACTGTTTTTT
CDR3 protein: CASSVAGYNEKLFF

CDR3 length: 15
D gene: NA
V gene: TRBV10-3
J gene: TRBJ1-6
clone size: NA
CDR3 DNA: TGTGCCATCAGTGGAACAGAAGACTATAATTCACCCCTCCACTTT
CDR3 protein: CAISGTEDYNSPLHF

CDR3 length: 13
D gene: TRBD1
V gene: TRBV11-2
J gene: TRBJ2-1
clone size: NA
CDR3 DNA: TGTGCCAGCAGCTTAGATCAGGGGGCTGAGCAGTTCTTC
CDR3 protein: CASSLDQGAEQFF

CDR3 length: 15
D gene: TRBD1
V gene: TRBV5-1
J gene: TRBJ1-4
clone size: NA
CDR3 DNA: TGCGCCAGCAGCTTAGGGGACAGGGTCAATGAAAAACTGTTTTTT
CDR3 protein: CASSLGDRVNEKLFF

CDR3 length: 13
D gene: NA
V gene: TRBV12-3/TRBV12-4
J gene: TRBJ1-2
clone size: NA
CDR3 DNA: TGTGCCAGCAGGTCCCCCCTTAACTATGGCTACACCTTC
CDR3 protein: CASRSPLNYGYTF

CDR3 length: 21
D gene: TRBD2
V gene: TRBV6-9
J gene: TRBJ2-2
clone size: NA
CDR3 DNA: TGTGCCAGCAGTTATGAGAAGTGGACCGGGACTAGCGGGGCGGTCGCCGGGGAGCTGTTTTTT
CDR3 protein: CASSYEKWTGTSGAVAGELFF

CDR3 length: 13
D gene: TRBD1
V gene: TRBV7-2
J gene: TRBJ1-2
clone size: NA
CDR3 DNA: TGTGCCAGCTCATTACAGGGGCACTATGGCTACACCTTC
CDR3 protein: CASSLQGHYGYTF

CDR3 length: 17
D gene: TRBD2
V gene: TRBV9
J gene: TRBJ2-3
clone size: NA
CDR3 DNA: TGTGCCAGCAGCGTAGGGTCTAGCGGGGGGGCACGGGATACGCAGTATTTT
CDR3 protein: CASSVGSSGGARDTQYF

CDR3 length: 16
D gene: NA
V gene: TRBV5-8
J gene: TRBJ2-7
clone size: NA
CDR3 DNA: TGTGCCAGCAGCTTTTTGAGGAGAAGCAGAACCTACGAGCAGTACTTC
CDR3 protein: CASSFLRRSRTYEQYF

CDR3 length: 13
D gene: NA
V gene: TRBV11-2
J gene: TRBJ1-5
clone size: once
CDR3 DNA: TGTGCCAGCAGCTTAGAAGTGAGTCAGCCCCAGCATTTT
CDR3 protein: CASSLEVSQPQHF

CDR3 length: 18
D gene: NA
V gene: TRBV5-6
J gene: TRBJ2-1
clone size: NA
CDR3 DNA: TGTGCCAGCAGCGCACCGACCCGAGCGGCTAGTATGGATAGTGAGCAGTTCTTC
CDR3 protein: CASSAPTRAASMDSEQFF

CDR3 length: 16
D gene: TRBD2
V gene: TRBV5-1
J gene: TRBJ2-5
clone size: NA
CDR3 DNA: TGCGCCAGCAGCTTGGCCATAGGAACTAGCGGAGAGACCCAGTACTTC
CDR3 protein: CASSLAIGTSGETQYF

CDR3 length: 14
D gene: NA
V gene: TRBV18
J gene: TRBJ1-6
clone size: NA
CDR3 DNA: TGTGCCAGCTCACCTGGGCCCCAGGATTCACCCCTCCACTTT
CDR3 protein: CASSPGPQDSPLHF

CDR3 length: 15
D gene: TRBD1
V gene: TRBV2
J gene: TRBJ1-2
clone size: NA
CDR3 DNA: TGTGCCAGCAGTGAAGGGGGACAGCGACACTATGGCTACACCTTC
CDR3 protein: CASSEGGQRHYGYTF

CDR3 length: 16
D gene: NA
V gene: TRBV21-1
J gene: TRBJ1-5
clone size: NA
CDR3 DNA: TGTGCCAGCAGCAAAGTTCGACCAAGGGAGAATCAGCCCCAGCATTTT
CDR3 protein: CASSKVRPRENQPQHF

CDR3 length: 15
D gene: NA
V gene: TRBV7-6
J gene: TRBJ1-1
clone size: NA
CDR3 DNA: TGTGCCAGCAGCCCACTTGTCAGCCGGGACACTGAAGCTTTCTTT
CDR3 protein: CASSPLVSRDTEAFF

CDR3 length: 14
D gene: TRBD1
V gene: TRBV6-5
J gene: TRBJ1-1
clone size: NA
CDR3 DNA: TGTGCCAGCAGTTACTCATCAGGGGGTAGTGAAGCTTTCTTT
CDR3 protein: CASSYSSGGSEAFF

CDR3 length: 13
D gene: TRBD1
V gene: TRBV10-3
J gene: TRBJ1-6
clone size: NA
CDR3 DNA: TGTGCCATCAGCCGGGACAGGGTTTCACCCCTCCACTTT
CDR3 protein: CAISRDRVSPLHF

CDR3 length: 12
D gene: TRBD1
V gene: TRBV6-5
J gene: TRBJ2-7
clone size: once
CDR3 DNA: TGTGCCAATAGGACAGGGGGCACCGAGCAGTACTTC
CDR3 protein: CANRTGGTEQYF

CDR3 length: 13
D gene: NA
V gene: TRBV3-1/TRBV3-2
J gene: TRBJ1-6
clone size: NA
CDR3 DNA: TGTGCCAGCAGCCACGGACACAATTCACCCCTCCACTTT
CDR3 protein: CASSHGHNSPLHF

CDR3 length: 16
D gene: TRBD2
V gene: TRBV3-1/TRBV3-2
J gene: TRBJ2-1
clone size: NA
CDR3 DNA: TGTGCCAGCAGCCCCAAGGCGGGACTAGCGGACAATGAGCAGTTCTTC
CDR3 protein: CASSPKAGLADNEQFF

CDR3 length: 16
D gene: TRBD2
V gene: TRBV5-1
J gene: TRBJ2-6
clone size: once
CDR3 DNA: TGCGCCAGCAGCCAGGGGACTAGCTCTGGGGCCAACGTCCTGACTTTC
CDR3 protein: CASSQGTSSGANVLTF

CDR3 length: 16
D gene: NA
V gene: TRBV28
J gene: TRBJ1-3
clone size: NA
CDR3 DNA: TGTGCCAGCAGTTCCCACGATGCAGTGAAGGGAAACACCATATATTTT
CDR3 protein: CASSSHDAVKGNTIYF

CDR3 length: 15
D gene: NA
V gene: TRBV6-1
J gene: TRBJ1-5
clone size: few
CDR3 DNA: TGTGCCAGCATTCATCAGGGTTGGGGCAATCAGCCCCAGCATTTT
CDR3 protein: CASIHQGWGNQPQHF

CDR3 length: 15
D gene: NA
V gene: TRBV19
J gene: TRBJ2-1
clone size: NA
CDR3 DNA: TGTGCCAGTAGTATGATAGGGAGCTCCTACAATGAGCAGTTCTTC
CDR3 protein: CASSMIGSSYNEQFF

CDR3 length: 15
D gene: TRBD1
V gene: TRBV4-2
J gene: TRBJ1-1
clone size: NA
CDR3 DNA: TGTGCCAGCAGCCAATCGGGACAGTATAACACTGAAGCTTTCTTT
CDR3 protein: CASSQSGQYNTEAFF